One and the same sample provided the 6 T cell receptor beta chains below, sequenced in a study of identical twins. TCRdb re-called the 5' RACE reads with MiXCR, one entry per CDR3 protein. This table holds about 660,000 distinct CDR3 sequences, over 8.5% found once. The same data also contributed to another study, on yellow fever vaccine responses in identical twins.

Sequencing input: PBMCs. The origin of the receptors is a woman under 30 in good health.

This clonotype was detected a few times. This chain links TRBV5-1 with TRBJ2-1, with D perhaps matching TRBD2 (7 bases). Trimming pared 5 bases from V and 2 bases from J, leaving 14 bases between. The CDR3 is made up of 15 amino acids. Germline loops: CDR1 SGHRS, CDR2 YFSETQ. Here the CDR3 DNA reads TGCGCCAGCAGTCCCGGGGGGCGTCCCTACAATGAGCAGTTCTTC. This codes for CASSPGGRPYNEQFF.

This clonotype showed up many times. The rearrangement joins TRBV4-3 to TRBJ2-1; 8 positions agree with TRBD2. V gave up 0 bases and J gave up 4 bases; unmatched junction bases: 5. There are 16 residues in the CDR3. Germline CDR1 and CDR2: LGHNA and YSLEER. DNA for the CDR3: TGCGCCAGCAGCCAAGATAAGGGCGGGAGGTACAATGAGCAGTTCTTC. This encodes CASSQDKGGRYNEQFF.

This chain joins TRBV6-5 and TRBJ1-6, with TRBD1 matching over 9 bases. The junction had 3 bases not matched to a gene; V was cut back by 0 bases and J by 9 bases. This CDR3 has 15 amino acids. Looked up from germline, CDR1 is MNHEY and CDR2 is SVGAGI. Here the CDR3 reads CASSYSGTGLSPLHF. The CDR3 bases are TGTGCCAGCAGTTACTCCGGGACAGGGCTTTCACCCCTCCACTTT.

A few counts support this clonotype. The chain carries TRBV2 and TRBJ2-7, with D possibly matching TRBD1 (5 bases). Looked up from germline, CDR1 is SNHLY and CDR2 is FYNNEI. The CDR3 is made up of 17 amino acids. V lost 6 bases, J lost 2 bases, and 23 bases lay in between. The chain's CDR3 is CASSKTPRRASTYEQYF. The CDR3 DNA reads as TGTGCCAGCAGCAAGACCCCTCGCAGGGCCTCTACCTACGAGCAGTACTTC.

This sequence joins TRBV7-9 and TRBJ2-7, with D possibly being TRBD2 (6 bases). Per germline, CDR1 SEHNR and CDR2 FQNEAQ (reference sequence). The CDR3 is 17 residues long. With 6 bases removed from V and 0 bases from J, the gap between germline ends came to 21 bases. The CDR3 spells CASRRHRTEEGSYEQYF. The CDR3 coding sequence is TGTGCCAGCAGACGCCACAGGACGGAGGAGGGCTCCTACGAGCAGTACTTC.

V gene TRBV3-1 combines with J gene TRBJ2-4, with a tentative D call TRBD1 (5 bases). Trimming shortened V by 1 base and J by 3 bases, and 10 bases separated the two germline ends. The CDR3 sequence is 15 residues long. CDR1 is LGHDT, CDR2 YNNKEL, per germline (reference sequence). DNA of the CDR3: TGTGCCAGCAGCCAAGGACAGCTACTCAAAAACATTCAGTACTTC. It encodes CASSQGQLLKNIQYF.